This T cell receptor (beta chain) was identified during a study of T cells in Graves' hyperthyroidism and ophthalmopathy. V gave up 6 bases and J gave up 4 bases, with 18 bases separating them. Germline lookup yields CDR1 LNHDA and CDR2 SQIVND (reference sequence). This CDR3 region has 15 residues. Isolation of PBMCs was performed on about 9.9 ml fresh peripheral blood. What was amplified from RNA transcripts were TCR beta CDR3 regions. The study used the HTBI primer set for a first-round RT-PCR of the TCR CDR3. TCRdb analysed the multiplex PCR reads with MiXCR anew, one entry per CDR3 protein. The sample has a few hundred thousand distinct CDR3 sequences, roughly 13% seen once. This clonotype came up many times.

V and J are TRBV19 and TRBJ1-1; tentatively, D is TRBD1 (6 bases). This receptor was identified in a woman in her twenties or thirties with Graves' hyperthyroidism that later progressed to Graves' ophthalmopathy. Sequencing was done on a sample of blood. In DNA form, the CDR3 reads TGTGCCAGTAGGCTGGGGGCGGGGGCCGGCACTGAAGCTTTCTTT. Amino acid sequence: CASRLGAGAGTEAFF.